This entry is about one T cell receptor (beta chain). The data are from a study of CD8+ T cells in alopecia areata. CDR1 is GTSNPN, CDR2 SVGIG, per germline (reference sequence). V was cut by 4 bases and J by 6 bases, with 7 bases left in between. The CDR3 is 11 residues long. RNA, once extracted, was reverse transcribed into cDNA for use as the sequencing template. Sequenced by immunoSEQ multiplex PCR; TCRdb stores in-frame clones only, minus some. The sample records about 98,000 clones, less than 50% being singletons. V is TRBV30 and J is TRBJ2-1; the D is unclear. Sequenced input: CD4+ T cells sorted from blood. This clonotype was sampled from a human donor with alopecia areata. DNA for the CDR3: TGTGCCTGGACTGCTGTCAATGAGCAGTTCTTC. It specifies CAWTAVNEQFF.